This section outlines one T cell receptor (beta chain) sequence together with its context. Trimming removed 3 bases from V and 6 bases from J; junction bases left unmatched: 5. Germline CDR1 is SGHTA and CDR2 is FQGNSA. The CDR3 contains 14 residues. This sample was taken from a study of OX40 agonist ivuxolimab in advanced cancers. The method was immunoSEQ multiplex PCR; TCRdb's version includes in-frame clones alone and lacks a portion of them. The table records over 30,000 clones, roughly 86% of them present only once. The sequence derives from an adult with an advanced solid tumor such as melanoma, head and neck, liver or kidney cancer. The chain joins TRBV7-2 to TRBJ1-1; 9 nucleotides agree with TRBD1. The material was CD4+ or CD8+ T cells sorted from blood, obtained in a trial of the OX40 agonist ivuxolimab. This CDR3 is CASSFTGGVSEAFF. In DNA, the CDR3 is TGTGCCAGCAGCTTCACAGGGGGCGTCTCTGAAGCTTTCTTT.